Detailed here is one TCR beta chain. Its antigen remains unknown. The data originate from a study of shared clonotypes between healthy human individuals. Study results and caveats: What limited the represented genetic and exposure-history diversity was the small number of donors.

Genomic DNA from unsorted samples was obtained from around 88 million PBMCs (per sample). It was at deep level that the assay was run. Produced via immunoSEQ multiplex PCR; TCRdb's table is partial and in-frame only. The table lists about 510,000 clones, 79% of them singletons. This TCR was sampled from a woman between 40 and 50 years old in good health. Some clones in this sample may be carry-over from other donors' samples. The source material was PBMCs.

CDR3 in amino acids: CSVLRTGSSGTDTQYF. In nucleotides, the CDR3 is TGCAGCGTTTTACGGACAGGGAGTTCCGGCACAGATACGCAGTATTTT. This rearrangement joins TRBV29-1 to TRBJ2-3; TRBD1 matches 8 bases. V lost 5 bases, J lost 1 base, and 11 bases stayed unmatched. The CDR3 runs 16 residues. Germline V gene sequence: CDR1 SQVTM, CDR2 ANQGSEA.